These 20 T cell receptor beta chains share one sample of origin, sequenced in a study of tumor-infiltrating lymphocytes in primary liver carcinoma (TCRdb year 2017). TCRdb lists the instrument as Illumina HiSeq 2500. Starting from approximately 500 ng total RNA, TCRbeta-specific cDNA was produced by reverse transcription with a constant-region primer and ProtoScript II reverse transcriptase. Construction of the TCRbeta libraries relied on three nested rounds of multiplex PCR, following a slightly modified ARM-PCR procedure. The first two PCR rounds used multiplex TRBV1-TRBV30 forward primers with a Cbeta reverse primer, each for 10 cycles. Using fastp at Q25 and MiXCR, TCRdb reprocessed the public reads and kept productive beta chains. Rows are unified per CDR3 protein, each entry keeping the most common DNA and genes. The sample table holds fewer than 40,000 distinct CDR3 sequences, of which approximately 76% were seen once. The ten top clones hold under 40% of the sample.

Total RNA and DNA were co-extracted without cell sorting from approximately 20-30 mg of bulk tissue using the AllPrep DNA/RNA mini kit. Sequenced: liver tumor tissue from sampling region 3. Interpreted using the paper, the cell subset or site label stands for: tumor region T3, left-lateral pole. These receptor sequences come from a woman aged 25 to 39 with primary liver carcinoma and hepatitis B virus infection.

In regard to this clonotype: The junction does not match germline at one end; this may be a read error. This chain uses TRBV11-2 with TRBJ2-5; D not resolved. The CDR3 is 12 amino acids. Germline-derived CDR1 and CDR2 are SGHAT and FQNNGV. The CDR3, as DNA: TGTGCCAGCAGCATAGGATTAGAGACCCGGTACTTC. Translating gives CASSIGLETRYF.

The chain has TRBV11-2 and TRBJ2-7, with D possibly TRBD2 on 5 matching bases. With 4 bases removed from V and 11 bases from J, the gap between germline ends came to 27 bases. Looked up from germline, CDR1 is SGHAT and CDR2 is FQNNGV. The CDR3 has 16 amino acids. CDR3 DNA: TGTGCCAGCAGCTACGGCGAGAGGACCTCGGGAAGTGAGGAGTACTTC. Translating it yields CASSYGERTSGSEEYF.

A note on this clonotype: A much larger clone lies a single base off, so this may be a read error. V usage is TRBV29-1 and J usage is TRBJ2-1; perhaps TRBD1 as D (6 bases). The CDR3 loop spans 15 amino acids. V lost 5 bases to trimming and J lost 5 bases, with 19 bases between them. Germline-derived CDR1 and CDR2 are SQVTM and ANQGSEA. This CDR3 reads CSVQTRTEDDNEQFF. DNA for the CDR3: TGCAGCGTTCAAACCCGGACAGAGGACGACAATGAGCAGTTCTTC.

As for this clonotype: At one of its ends the junction is not consistent with the germline gene, which may arise from a read error. This chain uses TRBV4-1 with TRBJ2-1; a weak D match, TRBD2 (5 bases). Germline CDR1 reads MGHRA; CDR2 reads YSYEKL. This CDR3 contains 15 residues. CDR3 amino acids: CASSQGERTYDEQFF. The CDR3 DNA reads TGCGCCAGCAGCCAAGGGGAGAGAACCTACGATGAGCAGTTCTTT.

V usage is TRBV5-1 and J usage is TRBJ2-5; D possibly matches TRBD1 or TRBD2 (5 bases each). The CDR3 spans 15 residues. CDR1 and CDR2 (germline): SGHRS, YFSETQ. Trimming pared 4 bases from V and 3 bases from J, leaving 16 bases between. The CDR3 region is CASSPGPRGEETQYF. In nucleotides, the CDR3 is TGCGCCAGCAGCCCCGGGCCCCGAGGGGAAGAGACCCAGTACTTC.

Remarks on this clonotype: A junction end diverges from the germline sequence, so it may reflect a read error. The rearrangement links TRBV11-2 to TRBJ2-3; 7 nucleotides line up with TRBD1. CDR3 length: 16 amino acids. Germline CDR1 SGHAT, CDR2 FQNNGV. The CDR3 DNA follows: TGTGCCGGCAGCTTAGCCGGACAGGTGATCACAGATACGCAGTATTTT. This encodes CAGSLAGQVITDTQYF. Full variable domain (missing parts from reference TRBV11-2 and TRBJ2-3): EAGVAQSPRYKIIEKRQSVAFWCNPISGHATLYWYQQILGQGPKLLIQFQNNGVVDDSQLPKDRFSAERLKGVDSTLKIQPAKLEDSAVYLCAGSLAGQVITDTQYFGPGTRLTVL.

Comment on this clonotype: One end of the junction varies from germline; a read error may be responsible. The rearrangement uses TRBV11-2 and TRBJ2-1; D may be TRBD1 (6 bases). CDR3 length: 14 amino acids. In germline, CDR1 is SGHAT, CDR2 FQNNGV. The CDR3: CASSIPGAGNEQFF. DNA of the CDR3: TGCGCCAGCAGCATACCAGGGGCAGGAAATGAGCAGTTCTTC.

Of note for this clonotype: This sequence may be a read error, since a much larger clone differs from it by one base. The rearrangement uses TRBV4-1 and TRBJ1-4; no definite D call. Germline CDR1 MGHRA, CDR2 YSYEKL. The CDR3 length is 15 residues. Here the CDR3 reads CASRQEVPSNEKLFF. The CDR3 DNA reads as TGCGCCAGCAGGCAAGAGGTTCCCTCGAATGAAAAACTGTTTTTT.

Concerning this clonotype itself: A much larger clone differs by one base, so this may be a read error. V is TRBV7-9 and J is TRBJ2-7; D is undetermined. CDR1 is SEHNR, CDR2 FQNEAQ, per germline (reference sequence). This CDR3 contains 14 residues. The germline V and J ends were trimmed by 4 bases and 4 bases, with 14 bases remaining between them. The CDR3, as DNA: TGTGCCAGCAGCTCTACCCGGGCAGGTTACGAGCAGTACTTC. Its protein product is CASSSTRAGYEQYF.

Comments on this clonotype: Sequence at one end of the junction differs from germline and may be a read error. The V gene is TRBV28, the J gene TRBJ2-1; 7 nucleotides align to TRBD2. The germline V gene has CDR1 MDHEN and CDR2 SYDVKM. The CDR3 totals 8 residues. CDR3 sequence: CTSGAQLF. In DNA, the CDR3 is TGTACCAGCGGGGCGCAGTTATTC.

As to this clonotype: With a much larger clone just one base away, this may be a read error. This rearrangement joins TRBV7-8 to TRBJ1-5; D is undetermined. Germline V CDR1 and CDR2: SGHVS, FQNEAQ. The CDR3 has 13 amino acids. CDR3 bases: TGTGCCAGCAGCTTAGGGGCTAATCAGCCCCTGCATTTT. Its translation: CASSLGANQPLHF.

As for this clonotype: Since a much larger clone is just one base distant, this may be a read error. Likely a read error: the CDR3 ends without its conserved phenylalanine or tryptophan. The V call is TRBV13, the J call TRBJ2-2; 10 positions match TRBD1. The germline V gene has CDR1 PRHDT and CDR2 FYEKMQ (reference sequence). The CDR3 loop spans 16 amino acids. After removal of 5 bases from V and 7 bases from J, the junction contained 10 bases not matched to a gene. CDR3 amino acids: CASSPTGGFRIGELFY. For the CDR3, the DNA is TGTGCCAGCAGCCCGACAGGGGGCTTTAGGATCGGGGAGCTGTTTTAT.

As for this clonotype: Since no conserved phenylalanine or tryptophan closes the CDR3, a read error is the likely cause. The rearrangement joins TRBV11-2 to TRBJ1-1; 12 bases line up with TRBD1. Germline V gene data show CDR1 as SGHAT and CDR2 as FQNNGV. The trim removed 5 bases at V and 4 bases at J, leaving 20 bases unmatched. This CDR3 region has 20 residues. The CDR3 loop reads CASSIRDRGRKRWSSTEAFI. The CDR3 coding sequence is TGTGCCAGCAGCATTCGGGACAGGGGGCGCAAGAGGTGGAGTAGCACTGAAGCTTTCATT.

The chain links TRBV11-2 to TRBJ2-1, with TRBD2 as a possible D gene (7 bases). Trimming removed 2 bases at V and 7 bases at J, with 18 bases between. Germline CDR1 SGHAT, CDR2 FQNNGV. The CDR3 is made up of 16 amino acids. CDR3 DNA sequence: TGTGCCAGCAGCTTAATAGGGGGGGAGGGCCCAAATGAGCAGTTCTTC. Translated: CASSLIGGEGPNEQFF.

Notes on this clonotype: A read error is possible here, since a much larger clone lies one base away. The chain uses TRBV28 and TRBJ2-7, with D possibly TRBD2 on 5 matching bases. V gave up 4 bases and J gave up 2 bases, with 15 bases separating them. Germline lookup yields CDR1 MDHEN and CDR2 SYDVKM. The CDR3 spans 15 residues. In DNA, the CDR3 is TGTGCCAGCAGTTCGATAGGGAGAACTACCTACGAGCAGTACTTC. Translating it yields CASSSIGRTTYEQYF.

This clonotype was counted at least ten times. The CDR3 DNA reads as TGTGCCAGCAGACTAGAGGCGGGAGGCACAGATACGCAGTATTTT. Amino acid sequence: CASRLEAGGTDTQYF. This sequence joins TRBV11-2 and TRBJ2-3; 7 bases align to TRBD2. J was trimmed by 1 base and V by 6 bases; bases with no gene match: 7. There are 15 residues in the CDR3. The germline gives CDR1 SGHAT, CDR2 FQNNGV. The variable domain in full, with the rest retrieved from reference TRBV11-2 and TRBJ2-3, is EAGVAQSPRYKIIEKRQSVAFWCNPISGHATLYWYQQILGQGPKLLIQFQNNGVVDDSQLPKDRFSAERLKGVDSTLKIQPAKLEDSAVYLCASRLEAGGTDTQYFGPGTRLTVL.

The chain joins TRBV4-2 to TRBJ2-3, with 7 bases lining up with TRBD2. Germline trimming cut 2 bases from V and 0 bases from J; bases unmatched to any gene: 11. Germline-derived CDR1 and CDR2 are LGHNA and YNFKEQ. This CDR3 contains 18 residues. The chain's CDR3 is CASSQLWLAAASTDTQYF. The CDR3 nucleotides read TGTGCCAGCAGCCAATTATGGCTAGCGGCAGCCAGCACAGATACGCAGTATTTT.

This chain joins TRBV12-3 or TRBV12-4 and TRBJ1-2; D might be TRBD1 (6 bases). The CDR3 runs 17 residues. V was shortened by 7 bases and J by 2 bases, with 23 bases between the two germline ends. This chain's CDR3 is CASTSDSSTGYNYGYTF. DNA for the CDR3: TGTGCCAGCACCTCAGACTCGAGTACAGGGTACAACTATGGCTACACCTTC.

This clonotype has ten or more counts. Since the CDR3 does not end with the conserved phenylalanine or tryptophan, this likely comes from a read error. The genes are TRBV11-2 and TRBJ2-3, with 7 bases matching TRBD2. V lost 3 bases and J lost 1; bases outside the gene matches: 4. CDR3 length: 15 residues. Germline lookup yields CDR1 SGHAT and CDR2 FQNNGV. In nucleotides, the CDR3 is TGTGCCAGCAGCTTCGGACTAGGACGCACAGATACGCAGTATCTT. Amino acids: CASSFGLGRTDTQYL.

This clonotype is a singleton in its sample. V and J are TRBV15 and TRBJ2-7; unclear D gene. In germline, CDR1 is LNHNV, CDR2 YYDKDF (reference sequence). The V gene lost 0 bases and the J gene lost 5 bases, with 17 bases spanning the gap. This CDR3 is 16 amino acids long. CDR3 sequence (DNA): TGTGCCACCAGCAGAGATCTGTCTCCGAGGATCAACGAGCAGTACTTC. Amino acid sequence: CATSRDLSPRINEQYF.